This passage covers 21 T cell receptor beta chains from one sample sequenced in a study of tumor-infiltrating lymphocytes in oesophageal squamous cell carcinoma (dated by TCRdb to the mid-2010s). Libraries were prepared through PCR. The instrument given in TCRdb is Illumina HiSeq 2000. The public reads were reanalyzed by TCRdb: fastp trimming at Q25, MiXCR alignment, in-frame beta chains only. A single entry per CDR3 protein holds the most common genes and DNA from its merged rows. Counted in this sample were about 19,000 distinct CDR3 sequences; roughly 40% of them appeared once. The ten largest clones add up to around two fifths of the sample. Sequenced sample: esophageal tumor tissue. The receptors shown here come from a male donor with esophageal squamous cell carcinoma.

This clonotype was seen ten or more times. V and J are TRBV7-3 and TRBJ2-1; D is possibly TRBD2 (5 bases). Germline loops: CDR1 SGHTA, CDR2 FQGTGA. V was pared by 2 bases and J by 5 bases, with 7 bases between. This CDR3 is 13 amino acids long. The DNA for the CDR3 is TGTGCCAGCAGCTTAGGACTGAACAATGAGCAGTTCTTC. This translates into CASSLGLNNEQFF.

This clonotype was observed many times. The chain links TRBV7-2 to TRBJ2-2; D call uncertain. Germline CDR1 reads SGHTA; CDR2 reads FQGNSA. CDR3 size: 15 residues. Deletions cut 2 bases from V and 0 bases from J, with 7 bases between. The CDR3 DNA follows: TGTGCCAGCAGCTTATTCATAGCGAACACCGGGGAGCTGTTTTTT. Its translation is CASSLFIANTGELFF.

The V call is TRBV7-2, the J call TRBJ2-3; a possible D gene is TRBD1 (6 bases). The CDR3 is 15 residues long. The V and J ends lost 3 bases and 0 bases respectively, with 10 bases between them. Germline V gene lookup returns CDR1 SGHTA and CDR2 FQGNSA. The CDR3 loop reads CASSLPTGSTDTQYF. As DNA, the CDR3 is TGTGCCAGCAGCTTGCCCACAGGGAGCACAGATACGCAGTATTTT. Filled out from reference TRBV7-2 and TRBJ2-3, the complete variable domain reads GAGVSQSPSNKVTEKGKDVELRCDPISGHTALYWYRQSLGQGLEFLIYFQGNSAPDKSGLPSDRFSAERTGGSVSTLTIQRTQQEDSAVYLCASSLPTGSTDTQYFGPGTRLTVL.

The chain uses TRBV7-3 and TRBJ2-5; D may be TRBD1 (6 bases). The V and J ends lost 5 bases and 3 bases respectively, with 22 bases between them. This CDR3 is built from 17 residues. Germline CDR1 SGHTA, CDR2 FQGTGA. The DNA of the CDR3 is TGTGCCAGCAGCCCTCCCCTTATCCAGGACAGCAAAGAGACCCAGTACTTC. Amino acids: CASSPPLIQDSKETQYF.

Details on this clonotype: In this CDR3 the conserved last residue, phenylalanine or tryptophan, is missing, so a read error is likely. It is unclear where the CDR3 begins or ends on the DNA, so no DNA is shown, and the CDR3 is as TCRdb lists it. The gene calls are TRBV28 and TRBJ2-1; the table assigns TRBD1, which was not confirmed against the DNA. Per the germline V gene, CDR1 is MDHEN and CDR2 is SYDVKM. The CDR3 totals 16 residues, both ends included. CDR3 amino acids: CASSPDSAGYGYTFGS.

In its sample, this clonotype was seen a few times. V and J are TRBV7-2 and TRBJ2-4; 9 bases align to TRBD2. With the DNA end fitting TRBJ2-7 better, the J assignment may be wrong. CDR1 is SGHTA, CDR2 FQGNSA, per germline. The length of the CDR3 is 16 residues. The CDR3 DNA sequence: TGTGCCAGCAGCTTATATGGCGGGAGGGCTCAATACGAGCAGTACTTC. Translating it yields CASSLYGGRAQYEQYF.

V is TRBV11-3 and J is TRBJ2-1, with unresolved D. The germline V gene encodes CDR1 SGHNT and CDR2 YENEEA. The CDR3 is made up of 12 amino acids. Trimming left V 6 bases short and J 8 bases short, with 11 bases between. CDR3 protein: CASRGTSDEQFF. The CDR3 DNA reads as TGTGCCAGCAGAGGAACCAGTGATGAGCAGTTCTTC.

This clonotype was found many times. The gene calls are TRBV6-1 and TRBJ1-5, with unresolved D. Looked up from germline, CDR1 is MNHNS and CDR2 is SASEGT. The CDR3 runs to 14 residues. Trimming pared 5 bases from V and 4 bases from J, leaving 12 bases between. In DNA form, the CDR3 reads TGTGCCAGCAGTTTCGGCGGTTCAAATCAGCCCCAGCATTTT. This encodes CASSFGGSNQPQHF.

The sample holds many counts of this clonotype. The V call is TRBV2, the J call TRBJ2-7; D remains unclear. The CDR3 is 14 residues long. Between the trimmed V and J ends, which lost 0 bases and 4 bases, there was a span of 10 bases. Germline lookup yields CDR1 SNHLY and CDR2 FYNNEI. The CDR3 here is CASSEALWSYEQYF. Written as DNA, the CDR3 is TGTGCCAGCAGTGAAGCGCTGTGGAGTTACGAGCAGTACTTC.

This clonotype was observed a single time. This sequence joins TRBV7-3 and TRBJ2-3; 9 bases are a match to TRBD1. The better agreement between TRBJ2-1 and the DNA end casts doubt on the J call. Germline CDR1 SGHTA, CDR2 FQGTGA. The CDR3 consists of 15 residues. The CDR3 DNA reads as TGTGCCAGCAGCGGCGACAGGGGGGGAATAGAGACCCAGTTCTTC. Translated: CASSGDRGGIETQFF.

The rearrangement links TRBV28 to TRBJ1-4, with 8 bases matching TRBD1. Germline loops: CDR1 MDHEN, CDR2 SYDVKM. The CDR3 is 14 residues long. J gave up 7 bases and V 6 bases, and 7 bases lay outside the gene matches. The CDR3 nucleotides read TGTGCCAGCAGCTCGGACAGGGCATTTGAAAAACTGTTTTTT. Translating it yields CASSSDRAFEKLFF.

In its sample, this clonotype was seen many times. The chain carries TRBV12-3 or TRBV12-4 and TRBJ2-1; a possible D gene is TRBD1 (6 bases). V lost 5 bases, J lost 7 bases, and 12 bases lay in between. The CDR3 contains 13 residues. The CDR3 coding sequence is TGTGCCAGCAGTCCCCACACAGGGAATGAGCAGTTCTTC. The encoded protein is CASSPHTGNEQFF.

A remark on this clonotype: Lacking the conserved final phenylalanine or tryptophan, this CDR3 likely reflects a read error. No DNA is shown, since the ends of the CDR3 on it are uncertain; the CDR3 is the one TCRdb lists. The CDR3 loop reads CASSLDGTVYGYTFGP. The rearrangement joins TRBV7-2 to TRBJ2-3; the table names TRBD1, a call not compared with the DNA. Germline values: CDR1 SGHTA, CDR2 FQGNSA. Ends included, the CDR3 has 16 residues.

The CDR3 DNA follows: TGTGCCAGCAGCTTAACGGCGGGAGTTGACCAGTACTTC. Amino acid sequence: CASSLTAGVDQYF. The V call is TRBV7-3, the J call TRBJ2-5, with TRBD2 matching 7 bases. Trimming removed 0 bases from V and 10 bases from J; junction bases left unmatched: 5. This CDR3 contains 13 residues. Germline V gene data show CDR1 as SGHTA and CDR2 as FQGTGA.

This clonotype was detected once. The chain couples TRBV27 to TRBJ1-5; D call uncertain. Germline CDR1 and CDR2: MNHEY and SMNVEV (reference sequence). V was trimmed by 3 bases and J by 0 bases, leaving 9 bases between them. This CDR3 is 15 amino acids long. The CDR3 sequence: CASSLNIHSNQPQHF. CDR3 DNA sequence: TGTGCCAGCAGTTTGAACATCCATAGCAATCAGCCCCAGCATTTT.

The table lists this clonotype with a few counts. V and J are TRBV2 and TRBJ2-4, with 7 bases identical to TRBD1. The J call may not be correct, given that the DNA end is closer to TRBJ2-7. This CDR3 has 15 residues. Germline V gives CDR1 SNHLY, CDR2 FYNNEI. The CDR3 bases are TGTGCCAGCAGTGAAAGGGGGCAGGTGGCCTACGAGCAGTACTTC. Translated: CASSERGQVAYEQYF.

This clonotype is medium-sized (0.01 to 0.1%) by share. This chain uses TRBV7-3 with TRBJ2-3, with 7 bases lining up with TRBD2. V trimming: 1 base; J trimming: 4 bases; junction bases outside the gene matches: 14. Germline assignment: CDR1 SGHTA and CDR2 FQGTGA. This CDR3 is 18 amino acids long. The DNA of the CDR3 is TGTGCCAGCAGCTTAAAGCCCATGGGGGGAGGGTGGGCAGATACGCAGTATTTT. It yields the protein CASSLKPMGGGWADTQYF.

This clonotype was found many times. The V call is TRBV18, the J call TRBJ2-1, with TRBD1 matching over 9 bases. CDR1 is KGHSH, CDR2 LQKENI, per germline. The J segment lost 8 bases and the V segment lost 4 bases, leaving 9 bases of the junction unmatched. The CDR3 runs 15 residues. The CDR3 spells CASSLGTGFPYEQFF. CDR3 coding DNA: TGTGCCAGCTCACTAGGGACAGGGTTTCCGTATGAGCAGTTCTTC.

As to this clonotype: This CDR3 fails to terminate in the conserved phenylalanine or tryptophan, so it likely reflects a read error. The DNA is omitted, as the CDR3 cannot be located on it reliably, and the CDR3 follows TCRdb's listing. The J gene is TRBJ2-6, the V gene TRBV10-2. Including both end residues, the CDR3 is 8 amino acids long. CDR1 and CDR2 (germline): WSHSY, SAAADI. CDR3: CASSEARG.

There are many counts of this clonotype. The chain joins TRBV10-1 to TRBJ2-7; unclear D gene. Germline lookup yields CDR1 WNHNN and CDR2 SYGVQD (reference sequence). CDR3 length: 13 amino acids. Trimming removed 4 bases at V and 3 bases at J, with 10 bases between. The CDR3 nucleotides are TGCGCCAGCAGTGCCGACCTGGGCTACGAGCAGTACTTC. It codes for CASSADLGYEQYF.

The V gene is TRBV19, the J gene TRBJ1-1, with a weak D call TRBD1 (6 bases). This CDR3 has 13 amino acids. The germline gives CDR1 LNHDA, CDR2 SQIVND (reference sequence). Trimming took 4 bases from V and 6 from J, leaving 12 bases between them. CDR3 bases: TGTGCCAGTAGTAGGGGGCTCGGCGCTGAAGCTTTCTTT. Translated, it gives CASSRGLGAEAFF.